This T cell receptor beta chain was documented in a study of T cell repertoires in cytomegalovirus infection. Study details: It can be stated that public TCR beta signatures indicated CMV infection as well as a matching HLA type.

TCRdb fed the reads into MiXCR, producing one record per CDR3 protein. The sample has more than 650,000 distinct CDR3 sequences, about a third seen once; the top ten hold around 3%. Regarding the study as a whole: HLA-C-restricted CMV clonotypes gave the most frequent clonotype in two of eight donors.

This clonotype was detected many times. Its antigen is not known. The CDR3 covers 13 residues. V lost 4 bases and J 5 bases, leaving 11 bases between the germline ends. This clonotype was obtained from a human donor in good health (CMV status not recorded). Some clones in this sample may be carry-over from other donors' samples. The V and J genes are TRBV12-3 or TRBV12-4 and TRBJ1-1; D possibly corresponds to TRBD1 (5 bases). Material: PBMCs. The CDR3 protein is CASSWEGNTEAFF. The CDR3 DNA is TGTGCCAGCAGTTGGGAGGGGAATACTGAAGCTTTCTTT.